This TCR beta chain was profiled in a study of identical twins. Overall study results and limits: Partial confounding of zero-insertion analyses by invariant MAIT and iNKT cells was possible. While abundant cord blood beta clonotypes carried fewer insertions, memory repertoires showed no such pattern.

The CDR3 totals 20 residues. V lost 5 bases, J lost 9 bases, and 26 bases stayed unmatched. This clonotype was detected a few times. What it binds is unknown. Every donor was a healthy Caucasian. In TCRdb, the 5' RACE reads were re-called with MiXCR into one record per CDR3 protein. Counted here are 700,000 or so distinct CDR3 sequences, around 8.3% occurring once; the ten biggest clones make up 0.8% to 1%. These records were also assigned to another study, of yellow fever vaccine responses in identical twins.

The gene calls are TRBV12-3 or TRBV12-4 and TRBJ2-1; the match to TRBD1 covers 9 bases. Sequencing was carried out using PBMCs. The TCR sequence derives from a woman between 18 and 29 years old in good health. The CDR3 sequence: CASSPGGQGDLARRTSEQFF. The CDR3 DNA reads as TGTGCCAGCAGTCCAGGGGGACAGGGTGATCTAGCGCGGCGAACGAGTGAGCAGTTCTTC.